A single sample gave rise to the 5 T cell receptor beta chains below, sequenced in a study of blood T cell repertoires in COVID-19 (dated by TCRdb to the early 2020s). Library preparation was by the immunoSEQ multiplex PCR assay. What TCRdb holds here is the immuneACCESS table cut down to in-frame rearrangements. Part of the clones is not present; checked against another copy, under half of the missing clones reflect an unresolved V gene, and the others are unexplained. In this sample the table shows some 66,000 clones, less than 85% of which occur a single time. Under 7% of the sample rests with the top ten. The sequencing sample was made of peripheral blood. Every receptor here comes from a man aged 60 to 69 with acute or convalescent COVID-19.

The chain combines TRBV11-2 with TRBJ2-5; 11 nucleotides agree with TRBD1. The CDR3 runs 14 residues. V lost 5 bases to trimming and J lost 3 bases; unmatched junction nucleotides: 2. Germline CDR1 is SGHAT and CDR2 is FQNNGV. The DNA of the CDR3 is TGTGCCAGCAGCACGGGACAGGGGGAAGAGACCCAGTACTTC. Encoded protein: CASSTGQGEETQYF.

This chain connects TRBV5-1 to TRBJ1-2; 10 bases line up with TRBD1. J gave up 8 bases and V 4 bases, and 8 bases lay outside the gene matches. The CDR3 loop spans 14 amino acids. Germline CDR1 is SGHRS and CDR2 is YFSETQ. CDR3 sequence reads: CASSMTGGSGGYTF. The CDR3, as DNA: TGCGCCAGCAGCATGACAGGGGGCTCAGGCGGCTACACCTTC.

This clone was found a few times. The chain has TRBV7-2 and TRBJ2-3, with TRBD2 identical over 12 bases. J lost 6 bases, V lost 4 bases, and 5 bases had no gene match. The germline V gene encodes CDR1 SGHTA and CDR2 FQGNSA. This CDR3 comprises 15 residues. The CDR3 here is CASSWTSGVSDTQYF. DNA for the CDR3: TGTGCCAGCAGCTGGACTAGCGGGGTGTCGGATACGCAGTATTTT.

J is TRBJ1-2 and V is TRBV2, with a tentative D call TRBD1 (5 bases). Germline loops: CDR1 SNHLY, CDR2 FYNNEI. The CDR3 runs to 15 residues. Deletions cut 9 bases from V and 0 bases from J, with 17 bases between. The CDR3 DNA reads as TGTGCCAGAACGGCACGGACACAAACTAACTATGGCTACACCTTC. Its translation is CARTARTQTNYGYTF.

This clone showed up just once. J is TRBJ1-1 and V is TRBV4-2, with D unclear. The CDR3 totals 14 residues. The V end lost 4 bases, the J end lost 3 bases, and 12 bases lay between the germline ends. The germline gives CDR1 LGHNA, CDR2 YNFKEQ. Here the CDR3 DNA reads TGTGCCAGCAGCCCCGGGGAGGGATACACTGAAGCTTTCTTT. Its translation is CASSPGEGYTEAFF.